Listed here is a single T cell receptor (beta chain). This record comes from a study of blood T cell repertoires in COVID-19. Whole-study context: Acute-phase and convalescent COVID-19 samples originated in the United States, Italy and Spain. T cells, B-cell-depleted T cells, or PBMCs provided the cDNA or gDNA that served as material.

Germline-derived CDR1 and CDR2 are MNHNS and SASEGT. The V end was cut by 3 bases, the J end by 14 bases, with 23 bases between. The CDR3 is made up of 15 amino acids. In Cohort 3, a recovered donor had either two negative PCRs, clearance, or symptom resolution. Study processing details: For nucleated cells, counts were estimated from reference gene primer amplification. Measured with immunoSEQ multiplex PCR; TCRdb has only the in-frame clones, and not every one. The V and J calls and the clone size are those of that table, but D and trimming were determined from the DNA. The sample yields approximately 170,000 clones, about nine tenths seen once.

The V gene is TRBV6-1, the J gene TRBJ1-5; D is undetermined. This receptor was taken from a young woman who had recovered from COVID-19. The specimen sequenced was PBMCs or T cells enriched from blood (not recorded which). CDR3 sequence reads: CASSDGPEGGSVEHF. DNA for the CDR3: TGTGCCAGCAGTGACGGCCCGGAGGGAGGGTCTGTCGAGCATTTT.